This TCR beta chain was captured by sequencing in a study of radiation and T cells in renal cell carcinoma. Sequenced by immunoSEQ multiplex PCR; TCRdb stores in-frame clones only, minus some. Among tens of thousands of clones listed, 85% were seen once. Indicated time point: blood 4 weeks post-SBRT, at nephrectomy. Treatment described: 15 Gy SBRT to primary tumor, nephrectomy 4 weeks later. Nephrectomy followed 15 Gy stereotactic body radiation by 4 weeks. In this sample, this clone turned up once. The CDR3 has 16 residues. Trimming removed 8 bases from V and 5 bases from J; junction bases left unmatched: 13.

The clonotype was recovered from a man in his fifties or sixties with renal cell carcinoma. The input for sequencing was blood, taken from a patient whose treatment included radiotherapy and nephrectomy. J is TRBJ2-1 and V is TRBV23-1; 9 bases fit TRBD1. TRBV23-1 is classed as an ORF, of uncertain function. The CDR3 nucleotides are TGCGCCAGCGACTCCACATGGGACAGGGTTCACAATGAGCAGTTCTTC. Encoded protein: CASDSTWDRVHNEQFF.